The entry that follows covers one T cell receptor beta chain sequence. It was with 60 Vbeta and 13 Jbeta primers that the PCR ran. Sequencing used immunoSEQ multiplex PCR; TCRdb keeps in-frame clones, though not all of them. The sample shows more than 130,000 clones, about 78% of them seen only once. These data come from a study of cytomegalovirus exposure and HLA in healthy donors. On the study more broadly: The study's early data release held approximately 91 million unique TCRs from HLA-typed donors.

Trimming took 6 bases from V and 5 from J; bases not matched to a gene: 10. This CDR3 contains 15 residues. Germline CDR1 reads SGHAT; CDR2 reads FQDESV (reference sequence). This sequence originates from a man between 18 and 35 years old in good health and CMV-seronegative. The chain employs TRBV11-1 and TRBJ2-5; TRBD1 agrees at 9 bases. Sequenced material: PBMCs. In DNA, the CDR3 is TGTGCCAGCAGGAAACAGGGGGCGTATGGGGAGACCCAGTACTTC. Its protein product is CASRKQGAYGETQYF.